The 16 T cell receptor beta chains given below trace back to one sample, sequenced in a study of vaccination effects on CD4 cells after COVID-19. The protocol was immunoSEQ multiplex PCR, while the TCRdb copy is restricted to in-frame clones and leaves out a portion. The table records tens of thousands of clones, around three fifths of them present only once. Sequencing was preceded by expansion of antigen-specific CD4+ T cells with viral peptide pools in the ViraFEST assay. On roughly day 10 of culture, CD4+ T cells were separated out. Either the mRNA-1273 or the BNT162b2 vaccine was given to participants as two doses. These receptors' targets are unknown. The source material was CD4+ T cells from PBMCs cultured with SARS-CoV-2 spike peptides, sampled after COVID-19 vaccination. Receptors were obtained from a human donor who received a COVID-19 vaccine.

This clone was found a few times. The chain joins TRBV5-8 to TRBJ1-5; D is possibly TRBD1 (5 bases). The germline gives CDR1 SGHTS, CDR2 YDEGEE. Trimming removed 0 bases at V and 0 bases at J, with 13 bases between. This CDR3 has 17 residues. CDR3 DNA sequence: TGTGCCAGCAGCTTGGGGCAGGGAGATTATAGCAATCAGCCCCAGCATTTT. Protein product: CASSLGQGDYSNQPQHF.

The J gene is TRBJ2-3, the V gene TRBV18; D may correspond to TRBD1 or TRBD2 (7 bases each). This CDR3 has 23 residues. V gave up 4 bases and J gave up 0 bases, with 35 bases separating them. Germline V CDR1 and CDR2: KGHSH, LQKENI. CDR3 nucleotides: TGTGCCAGCTCACTAGGGGGCGGGGGTCTGCGGACCCGTAGACCCAAAAGCACAGATACGCAGTATTTT. Protein sequence: CASSLGGGGLRTRRPKSTDTQYF.

This chain connects TRBV5-4 to TRBJ1-2; 10 nucleotides align to TRBD1. The V gene's germline CDR1 is SGHNT and CDR2 YYREEE (reference sequence). This CDR3 has 15 amino acids. Trimming removed 5 bases from V and 2 bases from J; junction bases left unmatched: 6. The CDR3 DNA sequence: TGTGCCAGCAGTCAACGGGGACAGGGGAACTATGGCTACACCTTC. This encodes CASSQRGQGNYGYTF.

This clone was seen a handful of times. This chain links TRBV9 with TRBJ1-4; 7 bases are shared with TRBD1. This CDR3 has 15 residues. Germline V gene lookup returns CDR1 SGDLS and CDR2 YYNGEE. V shed 4 bases and J 1 base; nucleotides not matched to a gene: 4. The CDR3 bases are TGTGCCAGCAGCTACAGGGGAAGAACTAATGAAAAACTGTTTTTT. Amino acids: CASSYRGRTNEKLFF.

The CDR3 is CASSWLTTDTQYF. CDR3 sequence (DNA): TGTGCCAGCAGTTGGCTTACCACAGATACGCAGTATTTT. V usage is TRBV12-3 or TRBV12-4 and J usage is TRBJ2-3; D is uncertain. Trimming stripped 4 bases from V and 2 bases from J, with 7 bases between. The CDR3 consists of 13 residues.

The chain links TRBV5-5 to TRBJ2-3; TRBD2 aligns across 14 bases. The V gene's germline CDR1 is SGHKS and CDR2 YYEKEE (reference sequence). The V and J ends lost 3 bases and 5 bases, in that order; junction bases with no gene match: 5. The CDR3 contains 16 residues. The CDR3 here is CASSWGLAGAGDTQYF. For the CDR3, the DNA is TGTGCCAGCAGCTGGGGACTAGCGGGAGCTGGAGATACGCAGTATTTT.

The chain recombines TRBV7-9 with TRBJ2-1; 13 nucleotides line up with TRBD2. V shed 10 bases, J shed 7 bases, and the junction held 4 bases outside the gene matches. CDR1 SEHNR and CDR2 FQNEAQ come from the germline V gene (reference sequence). The CDR3 loop spans 13 amino acids. CDR3 sequence (DNA): TGTGCCAACGGACTAGCGGGAGTTAATGAGCAGTTCTTC. It specifies CANGLAGVNEQFF.

This clone was picked up one time. This chain connects TRBV5-6 to TRBJ2-3, with 11 nucleotides matching TRBD2. Germline loops: CDR1 SGHDT, CDR2 YYEEEE. With 3 bases clipped from V and 2 bases from J, the junction kept 2 bases outside the gene matches. This CDR3 spans 15 amino acids. The CDR3 DNA reads as TGTGCCAGCAGCTCGACTAGCGGGACCACAGATACGCAGTATTTT. This gives the protein CASSSTSGTTDTQYF.

The chain recombines TRBV15 with TRBJ1-3; maybe TRBD1 (6 bases). V lost 2 bases and J lost 1, with 9 bases in between. CDR3 size: 15 residues. Germline V gene lookup returns CDR1 LNHNV and CDR2 YYDKDF (reference sequence). As DNA, the CDR3 is TGTGCCACCAGCAGATCCAGGGGTTCTGGAAACACCATATATTTT. It translates to CATSRSRGSGNTIYF.

The J gene is TRBJ1-2, the V gene TRBV6-5; D is perhaps TRBD1 (5 bases). The CDR3 extends over 15 amino acids. V was shortened by 4 bases and J by 2 bases, with 14 bases between the two germline ends. Germline-derived CDR1 and CDR2 are MNHEY and SVGAGI. The CDR3 nucleotides are TGTGCCAGCAGTTTCCAGGGATCTGGAAACTATGGCTACACCTTC. Translating it yields CASSFQGSGNYGYTF.

The chain combines TRBV6-4 with TRBJ2-3, with D possibly TRBD1 on 5 matching bases. CDR3 length: 15 residues. The ends were cut back, 2 bases at V and 2 bases at J, with 11 bases in the middle. Germline CDR1 is MRHNA and CDR2 is SNTAGT. The CDR3 loop reads CASSDQGANTDTQYF. CDR3 DNA: TGTGCCAGCAGTGACCAAGGGGCCAACACAGATACGCAGTATTTT.

This clone occurred once. The chain carries TRBV24-1 and TRBJ2-3; D not resolved. CDR3 length: 14 residues. The V end was cut by 4 bases, the J end by 8 bases, with 15 bases between. The germline gives CDR1 KGHDR, CDR2 SFDVKD. The CDR3 sequence is CATSDPGSVGTQYF. Here the CDR3 DNA reads TGTGCCACCAGTGACCCCGGTAGTGTTGGTACGCAGTATTTT.

The gene calls are TRBV5-1 and TRBJ2-5; no definite D call. Germline V gene lookup returns CDR1 SGHRS and CDR2 YFSETQ. This CDR3 is 15 amino acids long. V was clipped by 4 bases and J by 0 bases, with 13 bases between them. Here the CDR3 reads CASSMGRAYQETQYF. CDR3 sequence (DNA): TGCGCCAGCAGCATGGGAAGGGCCTACCAAGAGACCCAGTACTTC.

This clone was seen a few times. The chain uses TRBV3-1 (or the pseudogene TRBV3-2) and TRBJ1-4, with a tentative D call TRBD1 (5 bases). The CDR3 extends over 16 amino acids. Trimming pared 4 bases from V and 2 bases from J, leaving 14 bases between. The V gene's germline CDR1 is LGHDT and CDR2 YNNKEL (reference sequence). CDR3 loop: CASSPTRGATNEKLFF. CDR3 nucleotide sequence: TGTGCCAGCAGCCCCACCCGAGGGGCGACTAATGAAAAACTGTTTTTT.

This clone turned up a few times. The J gene is TRBJ2-7, the V gene TRBV7-9; 9 bases agree with TRBD1. Germline V lookup: CDR1 SEHNR, CDR2 FQNEAQ (reference sequence). This CDR3 comprises 15 residues. J gave up 3 bases and V 5 bases, and 8 bases lay outside the gene matches. CDR3 DNA sequence: TGTGCCAGCAGCACACACAGGGGGCTCGGCTACGAGCAGTACTTC. It encodes CASSTHRGLGYEQYF.

This chain joins TRBV29-1 and TRBJ2-5; 7 nucleotides agree with TRBD2. With 1 base clipped from V and 5 bases from J, the junction kept 1 base outside the gene matches. Germline values: CDR1 SQVTM, CDR2 ANQGSEA. The CDR3 spans 12 residues. The CDR3 loop reads CSVEAGGETQYF. As DNA, the CDR3 is TGCAGCGTTGAAGCGGGAGGTGAGACCCAGTACTTC.